This is a list of T cell receptor beta chains from one sample in a study of blood T cell repertoires in COVID-19. TCRdb's copy holds only in-frame clones and misses some; the assay was immunoSEQ multiplex PCR. The sample holds about 210,000 clones, 85% to 90% seen once. The sequencing input was peripheral blood. Source of these receptors: a man between 18 and 29 years old with active or convalescent COVID-19. Each CDR3 is given with its conserved first and last residue. D genes are given only for firm matches. Size values are once, few and many counts, or a class for expanded clones, and some rows have none.

abundance	d_gene	v_gene	j_gene	CDR3nt	CDR3aa
.	.	TRBV6-1	TRBJ2-7	TGTGCCAGCAGTGAGGCAGGGGTCTCCCACGAGCAGTACTTC	CASSEAGVSHEQYF
once	.	TRBV28	TRBJ2-5	TGTGCCAGCAGTTTTATCCGACCCTCAGGGACCCAGTACTTC	CASSFIRPSGTQYF
few	.	TRBV9	TRBJ1-6	TGTGCCAGCAGCGTAGGCTCCGGACAGACCTCACCCCTCCACTTT	CASSVGSGQTSPLHF
.	.	TRBV10-2	TRBJ1-2	TGCGCCAGCAGTGCTGGCAGGGTGGATGGCTACACCTTC	CASSAGRVDGYTF
.	.	TRBV6-4	TRBJ1-1	TGTGCCAGCTCACTTAGGAGGAACACTGAAGCTTTCTTT	CASSLRRNTEAFF
.	.	TRBV5-4	TRBJ1-4	TGTGCCAGCAGTTCGGCGGAGGGAAAACTGTTTTTT	CASSSAEGKLFF
.	TRBD1	TRBV2	TRBJ2-7	TGTGCCAGCATCCCGGACAGGGGCCACGAGCAGTACTTC	CASIPDRGHEQYF
.	TRBD1	TRBV5-1	TRBJ2-5	TGCGCCAGCAGCTTGAACGACAGGGAGTCGGAGACCCAGTACTTC	CASSLNDRESETQYF
.	TRBD1	TRBV7-2	TRBJ1-6	TGTGCCAGCAGCTTGGACGGGACAGGGGGCGCTTCACCCCTCCACTTT	CASSLDGTGGASPLHF
.	.	TRBV12-5	TRBJ1-1	TGTGCTAGTGGTGGAGACAGGCTGAACACTGAAGCTTTCTTT	CASGGDRLNTEAFF
.	TRBD2	TRBV4-2	TRBJ2-1	TGTGCCAGCAGCCAAGGAGCGGGACCGGAAGGTAATGAGCAGTTCTTC	CASSQGAGPEGNEQFF
.	.	TRBV24-1	TRBJ1-2	TGTGCCACCAGTGATAAAGGCAGGGCTCCTGGCTACACCTTC	CATSDKGRAPGYTF
.	.	TRBV28	TRBJ1-3	TGTGCCAGCAGTGATCTACAGGAGCGCACCATATATTTT	CASSDLQERTIYF
.	.	TRBV27	TRBJ2-1	TGTGCCAGCGGGGTTTCCAGGGGGGAAAATGAGCAGTTCTTC	CASGVSRGENEQFF
.	.	TRBV5-1	TRBJ1-2	TGCGCCAGCAGCGGTAGAAACTATGGCTACACCTTC	CASSGRNYGYTF
.	TRBD2	TRBV28	TRBJ2-7	TGTGCCAGCAGTACCAGACTAGCGGCCTACGAGCAGTACTTC	CASSTRLAAYEQYF
.	TRBD1	TRBV3-1/TRBV3-2	TRBJ1-2	TGTGCCAGCAGCCGCGGACAGGGGGGCGGATATGGCTACACCTTC	CASSRGQGGGYGYTF
.	TRBD1	TRBV6-2/TRBV6-3	TRBJ2-7	TGTGCCAGCAGTTGGGACAGGTTCGGTAAGCAGTACTTC	CASSWDRFGKQYF
.	TRBD1	TRBV2	TRBJ1-2	TGTGCCAGCAGCGCCACAGGGGATCACTATGGCTACACCTTC	CASSATGDHYGYTF
few	.	TRBV10-3	TRBJ1-3	TGTGCCATCAGTCCGGACAGTAGAAACACCATATATTTT	CAISPDSRNTIYF
.	TRBD2	TRBV18	TRBJ2-7	TGTGCCAGCTCACCCATACTAGCGGACGAGCAGTACTTC	CASSPILADEQYF
.	.	TRBV7-2	TRBJ2-1	TGTGCCAGCAGCTTAGCGATTTCGGGGGTCGATGAGCAGTTCTTC	CASSLAISGVDEQFF
.	TRBD1	TRBV27	TRBJ2-7	TGTGCCAGCAGTAGACAGGGACCCTCCTACGAGCAGTACTTC	CASSRQGPSYEQYF
.	.	TRBV3-1/TRBV3-2	TRBJ2-3	TGTGCCAGCAGCCCACCCTTTGGGCTAGCAGATAACACAGATACGCAGTATTTT	CASSPPFGLADNTDTQYF
.	.	TRBV11-2	TRBJ1-5	TGTGCCAGCAGCTTTGGGGCGCTTGGCAATCAGCCCCAGCATTTT	CASSFGALGNQPQHF
.	TRBD1	TRBV15	TRBJ2-1	TGTGCCACCAGCACCGTCACAGGGGCCGGGTTCTTC	CATSTVTGAGFF
.	.	TRBV3-1/TRBV3-2	TRBJ2-1	TGTGCCAGCAGCCAACTAGCGTCCCACAATGAGCAGTTCTTC	CASSQLASHNEQFF
.	.	TRBV29-1	TRBJ1-1	TGCAGCGGACTAGCCGGGCCAGGGAGGTCGGAAGCTTTCTTT	CSGLAGPGRSEAFF
.	.	TRBV29-1	TRBJ2-1	TGCAGCGCTGCTCAGGGACAAAGATACAATGAGCAGTTCTTC	CSAAQGQRYNEQFF
.	TRBD1	TRBV28	TRBJ1-6	TGTGCCAGCAGTTCAGGGACAGGGGGCAGCCGCTCCTATAATTCACCCCTCCACTTT	CASSSGTGGSRSYNSPLHF
.	.	TRBV18	TRBJ1-5	TGTGCCAGCTCACCAGACAGAGATAGCAATCAGCCCCAGCATTTT	CASSPDRDSNQPQHF